The 3 T cell receptor beta chains given below trace back to one sample, sequenced in a study of PD-L1 blockade in urothelial cancer. Time point meaning: peripheral blood 6 weeks after treatment start. TCRdb keeps only in-frame clones here, not all; method: immunoSEQ multiplex PCR. The sample lists about 30,000 clones; around 89% were seen once. The specimen comprised PBMCs, sampled around atezolizumab (anti-PD-L1) treatment. The source of these receptors is a man aged 80 or over with urothelial cancer.

This chain uses TRBV15 with TRBJ1-1; 7 bases agree with TRBD1. The CDR3 is 15 amino acids. Trimming took 5 bases from V and 8 from J; bases not matched to a gene: 14. Germline CDR1 LNHNV, CDR2 YYDKDF (reference sequence). CDR3 nucleotides: TGTGCCACCAGCGGGAGCGGGCGGGCAGGGGGGGAAGCTTTCTTT. Residues: CATSGSGRAGGEAFF.

The chain carries TRBV21-1 and TRBJ2-1; TRBD1 reflects the table's D call only, with no check against the DNA. TRBV21-1 is a pseudogene locus. The CDR3 has 12 residues. In DNA, the CDR3 is TGTGCCAGCCCCTCAGGGCTGGGTGAGCAGTTCTTC. Residues: CASPSGLGEQFF.

The rearrangement joins TRBV28 to TRBJ2-7; 8 nucleotides align to TRBD2. With V trimmed by 5 bases and J by 2 bases, 8 bases remained unmatched. Germline CDR1 is MDHEN and CDR2 is SYDVKM. The length of the CDR3 is 15 residues. CDR3 region: CASSPHRTSTYEQYF. In nucleotides, the CDR3 is TGTGCCAGCAGTCCCCACCGGACTAGCACCTACGAGCAGTACTTC.